This section outlines one TCR beta chain sequence together with its context. TCRdb keeps only in-frame clones here, not all; method: immunoSEQ multiplex PCR. The table has roughly 68,000 clones, roughly 80% seen once; the top ten hold about 20%. The data belong to a study of blood T cell repertoires in COVID-19. The receptor was isolated from a woman aged 80 or over with acute or convalescent COVID-19. Sequenced material: peripheral blood.

The CDR3, as DNA: TGTGCCAGCAGCTTTACAGCGGGGGGGGGCTCCAATGAGCAGTTCTTC. Its translation: CASSFTAGGGSNEQFF. The rearrangement uses TRBV5-4 and TRBJ2-1, with TRBD2 matching 10 bases. The CDR3 runs to 16 residues. Germline lookup yields CDR1 SGHNT and CDR2 YYREEE (reference sequence). The trim removed 2 bases at V and 6 bases at J, leaving 8 bases unmatched.